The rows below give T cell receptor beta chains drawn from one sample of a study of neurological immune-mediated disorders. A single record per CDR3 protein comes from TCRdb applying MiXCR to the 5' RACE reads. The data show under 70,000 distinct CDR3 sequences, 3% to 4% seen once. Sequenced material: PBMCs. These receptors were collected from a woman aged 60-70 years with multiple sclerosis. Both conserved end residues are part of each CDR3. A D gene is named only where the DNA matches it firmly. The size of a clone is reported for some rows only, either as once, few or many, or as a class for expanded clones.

CDR3nt: TGCGCCAGCAGCTTGAAAAGGGAGGGCCCAGATACGCAGTATTTT
CDR3aa: CASSLKREGPDTQYF
d_gene: TRBD2
v_gene: TRBV5-1
abundance: many
j_gene: TRBJ2-3

CDR3nt: TGTGCCAGCAGCGAAGCGGGAGATGAGACCCAGTACTTC
CDR3aa: CASSEAGDETQYF
d_gene: TRBD2
v_gene: TRBV12-3/TRBV12-4
abundance: many
j_gene: TRBJ2-5

CDR3nt: TGTGCCATCAGGGGGATTGACAGTTACAATGAGCAGTTCTTC
CDR3aa: CAIRGIDSYNEQFF
d_gene: -
v_gene: TRBV10-3
abundance: many
j_gene: TRBJ2-1

CDR3nt: TGTGCCAGCTCCCTTGCGACAGGGTGGGACTATGGCTACACCTTC
CDR3aa: CASSLATGWDYGYTF
d_gene: TRBD1
v_gene: TRBV18
abundance: -
j_gene: TRBJ1-2

CDR3nt: TGTGCCAGCTCACCTTATCCCGGGAATTTGAGGGCTTTCTTT
CDR3aa: CASSPYPGNLRAFF
d_gene: -
v_gene: TRBV18
abundance: many
j_gene: TRBJ1-1

CDR3nt: TGCAGCGTTGAAGGGGTGCCCCAGGGAGGCACAGATACGCAGTATTTT
CDR3aa: CSVEGVPQGGTDTQYF
d_gene: -
v_gene: TRBV29-1
abundance: -
j_gene: TRBJ2-3

CDR3nt: TGTGCCAGCAGCTTGGACAAGGGTCAGCCCCAGCATTTT
CDR3aa: CASSLDKGQPQHF
d_gene: -
v_gene: TRBV5-8
abundance: many
j_gene: TRBJ1-5

CDR3nt: TGTGCCAGCTCACCACTGCAGGGAACAGATACGCAGTATTTT
CDR3aa: CASSPLQGTDTQYF
d_gene: -
v_gene: TRBV18
abundance: medium-sized
j_gene: TRBJ2-3

CDR3nt: TGCGCCAGCTCCCGGGACGGTAGCACAGATACGCAGTATTTT
CDR3aa: CASSRDGSTDTQYF
d_gene: -
v_gene: TRBV5-1
abundance: many
j_gene: TRBJ2-3

CDR3nt: TGTGCCAGCAGCTTAGATAGGGGATCACCCCTCCACTTT
CDR3aa: CASSLDRGSPLHF
d_gene: -
v_gene: TRBV7-2
abundance: many
j_gene: TRBJ1-6

CDR3nt: TGTGCCAGCAGCTTAGAGCTAGAGGGACTAGCGGAGGCTAATGGGAACGAGCAGTACTTC
CDR3aa: CASSLELEGLAEANGNEQYF
d_gene: TRBD2
v_gene: TRBV7-9
abundance: many
j_gene: TRBJ2-7

CDR3nt: TGTGCCAGCAGCCCGCTAGCGGAAGGGAACAATGAGCAGTTCTTC
CDR3aa: CASSPLAEGNNEQFF
d_gene: TRBD2
v_gene: TRBV11-2
abundance: many
j_gene: TRBJ2-1

CDR3nt: TGCAGTGCTACACACCGACCGCTGAGGCATAACTATGGCTACACCTTC
CDR3aa: CSATHRPLRHNYGYTF
d_gene: -
v_gene: TRBV20-1
abundance: many
j_gene: TRBJ1-2

CDR3nt: TGTGCCAGCAGTTACAGAAGGACTAGCGCCAACACCGGGGAGCTGTTTTTT
CDR3aa: CASSYRRTSANTGELFF
d_gene: TRBD2
v_gene: TRBV6-5
abundance: many
j_gene: TRBJ2-2

CDR3nt: TGTGCCAGCAGCCTTGGGGCGACAGGGTCCTACAATGAGCAGTTCTTC
CDR3aa: CASSLGATGSYNEQFF
d_gene: TRBD1
v_gene: TRBV11-3
abundance: many
j_gene: TRBJ2-1

CDR3nt: TGCAGTGCTAGAGATGTCGGGGGGGCGTCTGGGGAGCTGTTTTTT
CDR3aa: CSARDVGGASGELFF
d_gene: TRBD2
v_gene: TRBV20-1
abundance: many
j_gene: TRBJ2-2